This TCR beta chain came from a study of PD-L1 blockade in urothelial cancer. Across the study: Atezolizumab (1,200 mg intravenously every 3 weeks) began in the mid-2010s for patients. Blood underwent analysis 3 weeks (second dose) and 6 weeks after treatment began. Blood samples had a median of around 150,000 T cells.

Patients were living with locally advanced or metastatic urothelial carcinoma. CDR3 length: 14 amino acids. CDR1 SNHLY and CDR2 FYNNEI come from the germline V gene. The ends were cut back, 6 bases at V and 1 base at J, with 13 bases in the middle. Produced via immunoSEQ multiplex PCR; TCRdb's table is partial and in-frame only. The table includes 20,000 to 30,000 clones, roughly 84% detected once. The receptor comes from a man between 65 and 79 years old with urothelial cancer. This rearrangement joins TRBV2 to TRBJ2-7; D might be TRBD1 (6 bases). The specimen comprised PBMCs, sampled around atezolizumab (anti-PD-L1) treatment. CDR3 sequence reads: CASSQRTASYEQYF. Written as DNA, the CDR3 is TGTGCCAGCAGCCAAAGGACAGCGTCCTACGAGCAGTACTTC.